One TCR beta chain is described in this entry. TCRdb recomputed calls from the 5' RACE reads with MiXCR, one row per CDR3 protein. The sample shows approximately 220,000 distinct CDR3 sequences, roughly 7.5% of them seen only once. This record comes from a study of identical twins. CDR3 length equals 14 residues. Germline CDR1 DFQATT, CDR2 SNEGSKA (reference sequence). The V and J ends lost 6 bases and 8 bases respectively, with 20 bases between them. These data were likewise used in another study, on yellow fever vaccine responses in identical twins.

This clonotype originated in a woman aged 18-29 years in good health. The sequenced material came from memory (CD45RO+) T cells sorted from blood. The rearrangement links TRBV20-1 to TRBJ2-4; D unclear. Here the CDR3 reads CSARLGFKADIQYF. CDR3 nucleotide sequence: TGCAGTGCAAGACTGGGGTTTAAGGCGGACATTCAGTACTTC.